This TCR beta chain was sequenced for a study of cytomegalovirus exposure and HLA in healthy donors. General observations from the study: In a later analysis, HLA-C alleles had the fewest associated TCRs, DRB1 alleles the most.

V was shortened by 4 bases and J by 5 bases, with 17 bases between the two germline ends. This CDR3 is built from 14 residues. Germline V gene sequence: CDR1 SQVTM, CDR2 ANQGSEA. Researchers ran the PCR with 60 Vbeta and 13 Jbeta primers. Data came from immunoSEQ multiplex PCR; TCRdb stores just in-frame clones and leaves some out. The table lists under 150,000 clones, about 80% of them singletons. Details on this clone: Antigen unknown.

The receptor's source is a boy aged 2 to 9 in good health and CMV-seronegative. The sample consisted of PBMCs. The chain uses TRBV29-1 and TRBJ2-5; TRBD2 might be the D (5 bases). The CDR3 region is CSVVRGIGQETQYF. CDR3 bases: TGCAGCGTTGTCCGGGGAATCGGGCAGGAGACCCAGTACTTC.